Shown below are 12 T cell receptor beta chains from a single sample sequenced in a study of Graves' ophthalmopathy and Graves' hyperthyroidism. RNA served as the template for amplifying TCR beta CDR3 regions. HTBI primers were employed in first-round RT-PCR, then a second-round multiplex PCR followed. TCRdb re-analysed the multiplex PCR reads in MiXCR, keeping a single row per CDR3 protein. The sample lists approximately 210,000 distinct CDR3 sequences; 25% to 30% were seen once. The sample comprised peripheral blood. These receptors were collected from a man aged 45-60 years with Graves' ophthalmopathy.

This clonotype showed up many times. For the CDR3, the DNA is TGTGCCAGCACCTCAGGTGGGATTGTGCAGTACTTC. Translation gives CASTSGGIVQYF. The chain employs TRBV28 and TRBJ2-7; D gene unclear. CDR1 MDHEN and CDR2 SYDVKM come from the germline V gene. V was trimmed by 7 bases and J by 9 bases, leaving 16 bases between them. This CDR3 contains 12 residues.

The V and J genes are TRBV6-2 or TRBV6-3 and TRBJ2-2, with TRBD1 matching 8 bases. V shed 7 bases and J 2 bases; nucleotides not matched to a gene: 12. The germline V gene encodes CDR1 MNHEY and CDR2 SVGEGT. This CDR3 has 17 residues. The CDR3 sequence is CASNLTPGGRNTGELFF. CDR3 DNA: TGTGCCAGCAACCTCACCCCAGGGGGCAGAAACACCGGGGAGCTGTTTTTT.

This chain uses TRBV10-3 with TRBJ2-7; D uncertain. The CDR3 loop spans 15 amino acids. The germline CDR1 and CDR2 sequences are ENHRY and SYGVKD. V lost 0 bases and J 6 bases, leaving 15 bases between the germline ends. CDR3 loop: CAISESITPGVEQYF. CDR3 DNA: TGTGCCATCAGTGAGTCGATAACCCCGGGTGTCGAGCAGTACTTC.

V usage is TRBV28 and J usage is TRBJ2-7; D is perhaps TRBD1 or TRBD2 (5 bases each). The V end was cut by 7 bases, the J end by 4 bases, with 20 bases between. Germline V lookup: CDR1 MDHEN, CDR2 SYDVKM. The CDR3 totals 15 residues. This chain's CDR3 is CASTGMRGDPYEQYF. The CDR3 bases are TGTGCCAGCACCGGAATGCGAGGGGACCCGTACGAGCAGTACTTC.

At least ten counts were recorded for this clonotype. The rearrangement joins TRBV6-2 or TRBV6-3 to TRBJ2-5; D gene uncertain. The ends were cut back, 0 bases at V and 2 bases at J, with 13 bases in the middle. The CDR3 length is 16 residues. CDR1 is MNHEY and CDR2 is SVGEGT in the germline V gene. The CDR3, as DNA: TGTGCCAGCAGTTACTCGGTGGAGCGAAATCAAGAGACCCAGTACTTC. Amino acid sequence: CASSYSVERNQETQYF.

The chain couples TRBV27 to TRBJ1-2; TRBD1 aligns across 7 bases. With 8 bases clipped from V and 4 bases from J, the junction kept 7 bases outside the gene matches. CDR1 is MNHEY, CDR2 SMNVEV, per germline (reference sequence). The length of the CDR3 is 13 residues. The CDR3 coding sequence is TGTGCCAGCGGGACAGTAGAGGGCTATGGCTACACCTTC. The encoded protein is CASGTVEGYGYTF.

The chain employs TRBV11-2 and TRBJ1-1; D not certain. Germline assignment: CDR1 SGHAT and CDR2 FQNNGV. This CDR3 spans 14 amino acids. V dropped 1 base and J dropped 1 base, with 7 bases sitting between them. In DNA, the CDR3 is TGTGCCAGCAGCTTAGTGTGGGGGAACACTGAAGCTTTCTTT. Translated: CASSLVWGNTEAFF. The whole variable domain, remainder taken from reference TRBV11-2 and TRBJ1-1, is EAGVAQSPRYKIIEKRQSVAFWCNPISGHATLYWYQQILGQGPKLLIQFQNNGVVDDSQLPKDRFSAERLKGVDSTLKIQPAKLEDSAVYLCASSLVWGNTEAFFGQGTRLTVV.

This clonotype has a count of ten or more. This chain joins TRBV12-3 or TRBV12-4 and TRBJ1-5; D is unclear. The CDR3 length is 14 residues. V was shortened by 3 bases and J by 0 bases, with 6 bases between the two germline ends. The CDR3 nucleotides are TGTGCCAGCAGTTTCGGCGGTAGCAATCAGCCCCAGCATTTT. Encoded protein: CASSFGGSNQPQHF.

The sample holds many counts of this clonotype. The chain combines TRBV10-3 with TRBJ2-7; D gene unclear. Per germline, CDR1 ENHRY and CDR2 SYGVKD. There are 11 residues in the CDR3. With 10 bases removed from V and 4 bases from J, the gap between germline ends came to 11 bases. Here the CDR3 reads CATADQYEQYF. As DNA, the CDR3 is TGTGCCACCGCGGATCAGTACGAGCAGTACTTC.

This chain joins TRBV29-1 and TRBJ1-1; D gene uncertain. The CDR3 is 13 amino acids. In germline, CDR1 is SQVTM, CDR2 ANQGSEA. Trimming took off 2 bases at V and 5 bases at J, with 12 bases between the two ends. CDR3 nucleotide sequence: TGCAGCGTTGAATTCTCGGGGAGAACTGAAGCTTTCTTT. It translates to CSVEFSGRTEAFF.

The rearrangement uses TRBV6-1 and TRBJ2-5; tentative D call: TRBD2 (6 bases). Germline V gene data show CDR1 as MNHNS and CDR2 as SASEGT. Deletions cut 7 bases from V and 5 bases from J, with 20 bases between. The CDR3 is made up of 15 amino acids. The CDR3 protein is CASIRARGGMETQYF. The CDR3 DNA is TGTGCCAGCATCCGAGCGAGGGGAGGCATGGAGACCCAGTACTTC.

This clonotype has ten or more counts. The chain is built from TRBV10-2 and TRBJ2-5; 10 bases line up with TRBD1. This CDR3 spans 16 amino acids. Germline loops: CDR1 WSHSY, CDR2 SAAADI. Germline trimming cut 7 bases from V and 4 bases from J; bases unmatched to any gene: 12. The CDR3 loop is CASTIPGQGTIETQYF. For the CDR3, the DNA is TGCGCCAGCACCATCCCGGGACAGGGGACCATAGAGACCCAGTACTTC.